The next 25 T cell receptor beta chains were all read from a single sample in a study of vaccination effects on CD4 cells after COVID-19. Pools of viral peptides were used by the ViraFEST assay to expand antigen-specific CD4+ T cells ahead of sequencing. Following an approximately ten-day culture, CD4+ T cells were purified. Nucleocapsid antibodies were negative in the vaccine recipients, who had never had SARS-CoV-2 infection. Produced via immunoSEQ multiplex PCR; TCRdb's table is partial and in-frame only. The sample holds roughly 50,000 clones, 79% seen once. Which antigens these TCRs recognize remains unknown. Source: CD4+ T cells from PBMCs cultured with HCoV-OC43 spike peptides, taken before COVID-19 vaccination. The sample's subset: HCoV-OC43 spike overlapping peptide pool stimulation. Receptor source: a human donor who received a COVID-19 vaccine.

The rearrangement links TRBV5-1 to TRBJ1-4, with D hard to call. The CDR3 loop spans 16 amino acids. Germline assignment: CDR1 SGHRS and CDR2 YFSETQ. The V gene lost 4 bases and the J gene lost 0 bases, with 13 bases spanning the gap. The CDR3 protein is CASSPRQYATNEKLFF. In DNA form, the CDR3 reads TGCGCCAGCAGCCCCAGGCAGTATGCAACTAATGAAAAACTGTTTTTT.

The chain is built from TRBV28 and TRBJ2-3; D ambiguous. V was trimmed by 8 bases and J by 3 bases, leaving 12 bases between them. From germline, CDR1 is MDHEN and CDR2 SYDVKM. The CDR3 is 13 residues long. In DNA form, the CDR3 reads TGTGCCAGCTTTGAACTTCATACAGATACGCAGTATTTT. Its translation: CASFELHTDTQYF.

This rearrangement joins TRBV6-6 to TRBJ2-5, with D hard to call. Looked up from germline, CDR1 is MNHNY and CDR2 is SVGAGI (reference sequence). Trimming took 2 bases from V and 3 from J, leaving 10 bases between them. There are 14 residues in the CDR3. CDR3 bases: TGTGCCAGCAGTTACGCCCAATATGAAGAGACCCAGTACTTC. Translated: CASSYAQYEETQYF.

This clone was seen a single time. The CDR3 protein is CAWIPVGGFGELFF. CDR3 coding DNA: TGTGCCTGGATCCCAGTCGGGGGATTCGGGGAGCTGTTTTTT. This sequence joins TRBV30 and TRBJ2-2; D may be TRBD2 (6 bases). This CDR3 has 14 residues. CDR1 and CDR2 from the germline V gene are GTSNPN and SVGIG (reference sequence). Trimming shortened V by 4 bases and J by 7 bases, and 16 bases separated the two germline ends.

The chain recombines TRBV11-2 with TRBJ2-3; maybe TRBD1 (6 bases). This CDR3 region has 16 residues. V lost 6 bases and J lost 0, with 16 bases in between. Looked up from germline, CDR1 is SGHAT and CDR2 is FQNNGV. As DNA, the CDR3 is TGTGCCAGCAGTTTCTCGACAGGACCGAGCACAGATACGCAGTATTTT. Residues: CASSFSTGPSTDTQYF.

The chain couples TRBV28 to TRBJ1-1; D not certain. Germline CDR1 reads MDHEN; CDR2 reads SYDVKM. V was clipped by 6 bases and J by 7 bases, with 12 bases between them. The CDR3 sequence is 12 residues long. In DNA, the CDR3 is TGTGCCAGCAGCACACCCCTTCTTGAAGCTTTCTTT. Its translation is CASSTPLLEAFF.

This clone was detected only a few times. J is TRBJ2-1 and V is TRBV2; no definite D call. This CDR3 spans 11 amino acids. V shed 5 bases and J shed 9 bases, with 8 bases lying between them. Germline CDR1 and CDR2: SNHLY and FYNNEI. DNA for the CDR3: TGTGCCAGCAGTACAAGCTTTGAGCAGTTCTTC. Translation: CASSTSFEQFF.

CDR3 protein: CASSGTGIYGYTF. DNA of the CDR3: TGTGCCAGCAGTGGAACAGGGATCTATGGCTACACCTTC. V and J are TRBV2 and TRBJ1-2; TRBD1 is a possible D gene (6 bases). Trimming stripped 4 bases from V and 4 bases from J, with 10 bases between. The CDR3 length is 13 residues. Per germline, CDR1 SNHLY and CDR2 FYNNEI.

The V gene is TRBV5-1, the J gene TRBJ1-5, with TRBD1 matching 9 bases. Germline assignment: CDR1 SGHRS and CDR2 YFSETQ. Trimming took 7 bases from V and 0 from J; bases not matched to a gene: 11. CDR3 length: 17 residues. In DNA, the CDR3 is TGCGCCAGCTCCCCGGGGACAGGGATTTATAGCAATCAGCCCCAGCATTTT. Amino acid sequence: CASSPGTGIYSNQPQHF.

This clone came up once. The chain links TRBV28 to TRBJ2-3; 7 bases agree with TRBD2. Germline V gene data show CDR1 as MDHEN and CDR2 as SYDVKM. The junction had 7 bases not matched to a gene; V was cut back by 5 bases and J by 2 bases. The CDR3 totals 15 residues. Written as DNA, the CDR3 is TGTGCCAGCAGTGCCGGACTAGGGATCACAGATACGCAGTATTTT. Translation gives CASSAGLGITDTQYF.

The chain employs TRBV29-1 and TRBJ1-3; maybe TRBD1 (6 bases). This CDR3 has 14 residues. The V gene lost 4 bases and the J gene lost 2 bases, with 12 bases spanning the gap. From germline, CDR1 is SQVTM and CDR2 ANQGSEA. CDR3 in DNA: TGCAGCGTTGTAAGCCAGGGGACTGGAAACACCATATATTTT. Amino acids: CSVVSQGTGNTIYF.

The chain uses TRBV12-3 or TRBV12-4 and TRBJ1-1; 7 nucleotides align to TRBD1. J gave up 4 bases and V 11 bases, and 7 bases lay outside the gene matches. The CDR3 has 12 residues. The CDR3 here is CACGQDGTEAFF. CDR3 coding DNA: TGTGCCTGCGGACAGGATGGCACTGAAGCTTTCTTT.

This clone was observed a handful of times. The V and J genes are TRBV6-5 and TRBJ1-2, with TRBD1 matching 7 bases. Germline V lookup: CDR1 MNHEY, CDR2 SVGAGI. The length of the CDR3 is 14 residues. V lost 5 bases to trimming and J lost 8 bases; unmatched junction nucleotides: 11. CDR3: CASSTRTGFGGYTF. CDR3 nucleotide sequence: TGTGCCAGCAGTACCCGGACAGGATTTGGCGGCTACACCTTC.

The CDR3 protein is CASSQGAPGFYGYTF. The CDR3, as DNA: TGTGCCAGCAGCCAAGGGGCCCCGGGCTTCTATGGCTACACCTTC. V usage is TRBV3-1 (or the pseudogene TRBV3-2) and J usage is TRBJ1-2; D unclear. Germline V gene sequence: CDR1 LGHDT, CDR2 YNNKEL (reference sequence). Trimming removed 1 base from V and 4 bases from J, with 13 bases in between. The CDR3 is 15 residues long.

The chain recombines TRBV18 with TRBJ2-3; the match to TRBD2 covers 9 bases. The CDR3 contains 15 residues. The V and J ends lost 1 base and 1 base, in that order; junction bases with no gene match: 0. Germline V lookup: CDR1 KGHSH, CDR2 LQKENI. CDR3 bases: TGTGCCAGCTCACCACTAGCGGGGGGCACAGATACGCAGTATTTT. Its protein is CASSPLAGGTDTQYF.

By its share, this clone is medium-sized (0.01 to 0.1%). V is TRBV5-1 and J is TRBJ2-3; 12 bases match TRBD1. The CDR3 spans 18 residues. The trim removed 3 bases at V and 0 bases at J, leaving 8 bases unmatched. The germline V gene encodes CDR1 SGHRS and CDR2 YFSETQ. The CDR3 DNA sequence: TGCGCCAGCAGCTCTCGTCCGGGACAGGGGGCTAGCACAGATACGCAGTATTTT. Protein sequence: CASSSRPGQGASTDTQYF.

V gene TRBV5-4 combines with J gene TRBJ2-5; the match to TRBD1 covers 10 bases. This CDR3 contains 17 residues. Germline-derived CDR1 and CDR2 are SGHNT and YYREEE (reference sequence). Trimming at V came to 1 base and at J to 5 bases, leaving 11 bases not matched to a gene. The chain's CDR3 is CASSLIATGGAGETQYF. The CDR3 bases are TGTGCCAGCAGCTTGATTGCGACAGGGGGCGCAGGGGAGACCCAGTACTTC. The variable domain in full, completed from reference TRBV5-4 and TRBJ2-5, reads ETGVTQSPTHLIKTRGQQVTLRCSSQSGHNTVSWYQQALGQGPQFIFQYYREEENGRGNFPPRFSGLQFPNYSSELNVNALELDDSALYLCASSLIATGGAGETQYFGPGTRLLVL.

This chain's CDR3 is CASSFTGIAGELFF. The CDR3 DNA sequence: TGTGCCAGCAGCTTTACAGGGATTGCCGGGGAGCTGTTTTTT. The chain carries TRBV2 and TRBJ2-2; possibly TRBD1 for D (6 bases). The CDR3 contains 14 residues. V lost 6 bases to trimming and J lost 6 bases, with 14 bases between them. Germline CDR1 SNHLY, CDR2 FYNNEI.

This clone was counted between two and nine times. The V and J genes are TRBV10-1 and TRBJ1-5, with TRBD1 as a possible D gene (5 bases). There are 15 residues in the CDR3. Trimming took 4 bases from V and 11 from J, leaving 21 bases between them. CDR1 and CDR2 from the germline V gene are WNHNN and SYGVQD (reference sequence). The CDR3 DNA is TGCGCCAGCAGTGTTAACATCTCGGCAGGGCTATCCCAGCATTTT. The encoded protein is CASSVNISAGLSQHF.

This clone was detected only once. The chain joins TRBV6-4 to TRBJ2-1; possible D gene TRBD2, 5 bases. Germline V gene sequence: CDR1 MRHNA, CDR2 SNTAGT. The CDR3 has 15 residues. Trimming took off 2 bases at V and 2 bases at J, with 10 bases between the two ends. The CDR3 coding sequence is TGTGCCAGCAGTGACAGTCGACTAACCTACAATGAGCAGTTCTTC. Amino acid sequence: CASSDSRLTYNEQFF.

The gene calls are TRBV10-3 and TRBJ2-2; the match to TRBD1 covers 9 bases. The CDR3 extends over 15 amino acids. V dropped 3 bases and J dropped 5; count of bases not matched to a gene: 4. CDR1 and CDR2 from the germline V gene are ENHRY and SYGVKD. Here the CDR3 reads CAISDGTGRTGELFF. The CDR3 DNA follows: TGTGCCATCAGTGACGGGACAGGGAGAACCGGGGAGCTGTTTTTT.

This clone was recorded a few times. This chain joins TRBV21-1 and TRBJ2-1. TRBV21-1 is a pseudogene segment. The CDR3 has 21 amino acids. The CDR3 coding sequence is TGTGCCAGCAGCAAGGCCTTTGTTTTCGGGGCCCACCCCAGCTCCTACAATGAGCAGTTCTTC. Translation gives CASSKAFVFGAHPSSYNEQFF.

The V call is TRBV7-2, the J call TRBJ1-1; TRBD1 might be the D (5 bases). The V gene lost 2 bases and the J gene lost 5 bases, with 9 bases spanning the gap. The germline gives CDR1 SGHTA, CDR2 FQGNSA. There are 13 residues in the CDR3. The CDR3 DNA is TGTGCCAGCAGCTTATCCGGGGGGACTGAAGCTTTCTTT. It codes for CASSLSGGTEAFF.

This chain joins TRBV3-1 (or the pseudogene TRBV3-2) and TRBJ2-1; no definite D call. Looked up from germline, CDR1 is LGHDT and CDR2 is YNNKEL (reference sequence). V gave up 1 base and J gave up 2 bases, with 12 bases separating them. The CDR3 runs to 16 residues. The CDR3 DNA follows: TGTGCCAGCAGCCAAGCTAGGGCTGCTGCCTACAATGAGCAGTTCTTC. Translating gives CASSQARAAAYNEQFF.

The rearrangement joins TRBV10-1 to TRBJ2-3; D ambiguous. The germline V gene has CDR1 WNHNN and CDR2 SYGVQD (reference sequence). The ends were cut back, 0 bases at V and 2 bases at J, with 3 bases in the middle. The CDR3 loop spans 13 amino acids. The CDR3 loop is CASSESATDTQYF. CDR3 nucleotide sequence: TGCGCCAGCAGTGAGTCGGCCACAGATACGCAGTATTTT.